These 14 T cell receptor beta chains originate from one sample sequenced in a study of beta chain features in type 1 diabetes listed by TCRdb under 2018. What the research found in general, with its limitations: A moderate but significant shortening of TCRB CDR3 length was observed in type 1 diabetes patients in all four CD4+ subsets.

The antigens for these receptors are not known. The protocol used for the library was the immunoSEQ multiplex PCR assay. The entire isolated RNA was reverse transcribed using the High Capacity cDNA Reverse Transcription Kit, and thus expressed TCRB transcripts were sequenced. TCRdb's version of the immuneACCESS table is confined to in-frame rearrangements and falls short of the full clone set. An unresolved V gene accounts for under half of the shortfall where checked; the remainder is of unknown origin. This sample has roughly 280,000 clones in its table, and approximately 24% of those were observed once. 0.012% of the sample is held by the ten biggest clonotypes. Specimen: naive CD4+ T cells from blood. The meaning of the sample's cell subset or site label: true naive CD4+ T cells. The receptors originated from a woman aged 25 to 45 with type 1 diabetes.

This clone showed up just a few times. This chain joins TRBV28 and TRBJ1-2, with D possibly matching TRBD1 (5 bases). Trimming took 4 bases from V and 3 from J, leaving 6 bases between them. Per the germline V gene, CDR1 is MDHEN and CDR2 is SYDVKM. The CDR3 length is 12 residues. The chain's CDR3 is CASSSTDYGYTF. The DNA for the CDR3 is TGTGCCAGCAGTTCGACAGACTATGGCTACACCTTC.

A note on this clone: Other DNA variants within this sample encode the same CDR3. The gene calls are TRBV9 and TRBJ2-3; D uncertain. V shed 0 bases and J shed 0 bases, with 5 bases lying between them. The CDR3 is 14 residues long. Germline CDR1 and CDR2: SGDLS and YYNGEE. CDR3 in amino acids: CASSVGGSTDTQYF. DNA for the CDR3: TGTGCCAGCAGCGTAGGCGGCAGCACAGATACGCAGTATTTT. Full variable domain (rest looked up from reference TRBV9 and TRBJ2-3): DSGVTQTPKHLITATGQRVTLRCSPRSGDLSVYWYQQSLDQGLQFLIQYYNGEERAKGNILERFSAQQFPDLHSELNLSSLELGDSALYFCASSVGGSTDTQYFGPGTRLTVL.

This clone has a count of ten or more. The chain is built from TRBV29-1 and TRBJ2-3; TRBD1 is a possible D gene (5 bases). The ends were cut back, 4 bases at V and 14 bases at J, with 13 bases in the middle. There are 10 residues in the CDR3. The germline CDR1 and CDR2 sequences are SQVTM and ANQGSEA. CDR3 nucleotide sequence: TGCAGCGTTGCCGAGCTGGGGCCGTATTTT. Translating it yields CSVAELGPYF.

This clone was found a few times. This rearrangement joins TRBV18 to TRBJ2-2, with D tentatively TRBD2 (5 bases). The length of the CDR3 is 15 residues. V dropped 2 bases and J dropped 5 bases, with 12 bases sitting between them. Germline CDR1 KGHSH, CDR2 LQKENI. In DNA, the CDR3 is TGTGCCAGCTCACCAAGGGCGCGCGGGACCGGGGAGCTGTTTTTT. This sequence encodes CASSPRARGTGELFF.

The CDR3 coding sequence is TGCGCCAGCAGCGCAGGACAGGGGGGCAATCAGCCCCAGCATTTT. Translation: CASSAGQGGNQPQHF. The chain has TRBV5-1 and TRBJ1-5, with TRBD1 identical over 10 bases. The CDR3 spans 15 residues. Germline CDR1 reads SGHRS; CDR2 reads YFSETQ. J lost 2 bases, V lost 4 bases, and 3 bases had no gene match.

The rearrangement links TRBV28 to TRBJ2-7; D is uncertain. CDR1 and CDR2 (germline): MDHEN, SYDVKM. The CDR3 runs 15 residues. Trimming shortened V by 8 bases and J by 3 bases, and 20 bases separated the two germline ends. DNA of the CDR3: TGTGCCAGCCAGGATCGCCACCCCTATCTCTACGAGCAGTACTTC. As protein: CASQDRHPYLYEQYF.

V usage is TRBV28 and J usage is TRBJ2-2; 9 bases are a match to TRBD2. Germline CDR1 MDHEN, CDR2 SYDVKM. V gave up 7 bases and J gave up 4 bases; unmatched junction bases: 10. The CDR3 has 16 residues. The CDR3 protein is CASILREGRGTGELFF. DNA of the CDR3: TGTGCCAGCATATTGCGGGAGGGCCGTGGCACCGGGGAGCTGTTTTTT.

This clone was detected only a few times. V usage is TRBV25-1 and J usage is TRBJ2-3; TRBD2 might be the D (6 bases). This CDR3 has 16 amino acids. Germline CDR1 and CDR2: MGHDK and SYGVNS. Trimming shortened V by 0 bases and J by 0 bases, and 10 bases separated the two germline ends. This chain's CDR3 is CASSEYIGTSTDTQYF. The CDR3 bases are TGTGCCAGCAGTGAATATATAGGGACTAGCACAGATACGCAGTATTTT.

This sequence joins TRBV29-1 and TRBJ2-7; 7 bases are a match to TRBD1. V was pared by 4 bases and J by 0 bases, with 3 bases of the junction left unmatched. The CDR3 length is 13 residues. The germline V gene encodes CDR1 SQVTM and CDR2 ANQGSEA. CDR3 sequence (DNA): TGCAGCGTTGCCAGGGGGAGCTCCTACGAGCAGTACTTC. Its protein product is CSVARGSSYEQYF.

This chain's CDR3 is CASSRRVSNQPQHF. The CDR3 nucleotides are TGCGCCAGCAGTCGGAGGGTCAGCAATCAGCCCCAGCATTTT. The chain recombines TRBV23-1 with TRBJ1-5; unclear D gene. TRBV23-1 is reported as an ORF; its role is uncertain. This CDR3 comprises 14 residues. The ends were cut back, 4 bases at V and 1 base at J, with 8 bases in the middle.

V usage is TRBV30 and J usage is TRBJ1-5, with D possibly being TRBD1 (6 bases). The CDR3 spans 13 residues. Germline V CDR1 and CDR2: GTSNPN, SVGIG (reference sequence). V was shortened by 0 bases and J by 5 bases, with 8 bases between the two germline ends. CDR3 sequence: CAWSVQGYQPQHF. The CDR3 region has the DNA TGTGCCTGGAGTGTACAGGGTTATCAGCCCCAGCATTTT.

This clone was seen only a few times. The CDR3 nucleotides read TGTGCCAGCAGCGTAGGACTGGGGGGGAGGAGGGTCGGGGAGCAGTTCTTC. This codes for CASSVGLGGRRVGEQFF. The V gene is TRBV9, the J gene TRBJ2-1, with 7 bases matching TRBD2. This CDR3 comprises 17 residues. Germline CDR1 SGDLS, CDR2 YYNGEE. Losses at the gene ends were 0 bases for V and 10 bases for J; bases not matched to a gene: 16.

V and J are TRBV7-3 and TRBJ2-5; TRBD1 aligns across 9 bases. Germline V lookup: CDR1 SGHTA, CDR2 FQGTGA. This CDR3 has 15 residues. Trimming removed 5 bases from V and 5 bases from J; junction bases left unmatched: 9. Here the CDR3 DNA reads TGTGCCAGCAGCCTATCCGGGACAGGGTGGGAGACCCAGTACTTC. It codes for CASSLSGTGWETQYF.

The V and J genes are TRBV29-1 and TRBJ1-1; perhaps TRBD1 as D (6 bases). V shed 7 bases and J shed 1 base, with 13 bases lying between them. CDR1 is SQVTM and CDR2 is ANQGSEA in the germline V gene. This CDR3 contains 13 residues. The CDR3 loop reads CSGQGTPNTEAFF. CDR3 DNA sequence: TGCAGCGGCCAGGGGACCCCGAACACTGAAGCTTTCTTT.